These 4 T cell receptor beta chains originate from one sample sequenced in a study of PD-1 blockade in classical Hodgkin lymphoma. Time point here: cycle 4 day 1 (C4D1), after more than 5 weeks of nivolumab. Patients all relapsed after autologous stem cell transplantation, and there was variation in brentuximab vedotin exposure. Assay used: immunoSEQ multiplex PCR; TCRdb lists only in-frame clones, some missing. The sample includes tens of thousands of clones, about 80% of them seen just once. The source material was peripheral blood mononuclear cells (PBMCs), sampled before the fourth cycle of nivolumab. The receptors come from a human donor with classical Hodgkin lymphoma.

The gene calls are TRBV6-5 and TRBJ2-5; 7 bases are shared with TRBD1. The germline gives CDR1 MNHEY, CDR2 SVGAGI. The CDR3 length is 14 residues. After removal of 2 bases from V and 2 bases from J, the junction contained 2 bases not matched to a gene. This chain's CDR3 is CASSYRGQQETQYF. The CDR3 DNA follows: TGTGCCAGCAGTTACAGGGGACAGCAAGAGACCCAGTACTTC.

The J gene is TRBJ1-4, the V gene TRBV19, with a possible D match to TRBD1 (5 bases). The CDR3 is 14 residues long. The V end lost 5 bases, the J end lost 6 bases, and 13 bases lay between the germline ends. The V gene's germline CDR1 is LNHDA and CDR2 SQIVND (reference sequence). DNA of the CDR3: TGTGCCAGTAGTTTCGGGACTCTTCATGAAAAACTGTTTTTT. It encodes CASSFGTLHEKLFF.

V usage is TRBV4-1 and J usage is TRBJ1-1; TRBD1 matches at 7 bases. The germline CDR1 and CDR2 sequences are MGHRA and YSYEKL. Germline trimming cut 3 bases from V and 3 bases from J; bases unmatched to any gene: 13. The CDR3 loop spans 17 amino acids. CDR3 in DNA: TGCGCCAGCAGCCAGACCGGGACAGAGATAGATTACACTGAAGCTTTCTTT. Residues: CASSQTGTEIDYTEAFF.

This chain connects TRBV11-3 to TRBJ1-1, with 8 bases matching TRBD1. The CDR3 covers 13 residues. Trimming cost V 3 bases and J 4 bases; bases outside gene matches: 1. The germline V gene has CDR1 SGHNT and CDR2 YENEEA. CDR3 in DNA: TGTGCCAGCAGCTTTACAGGGGGCACTGAAGCTTTCTTT. Its protein is CASSFTGGTEAFF. The full variable domain, rest sourced from reference TRBV11-3 and TRBJ1-1, is EAGVVQSPRYKIIEKKQPVAFWCNPISGHNTLYWYLQNLGQGPELLIRYENEEAVDDSQLPKDRFSAERLKGVDSTLKIQPAELGDSAVYLCASSFTGGTEAFFGQGTRLTVV.